The sequence of this T cell receptor (beta chain) was determined in a study of blood T cell repertoires in COVID-19. Overall study: PBMCs, B-cell-depleted T cells, or T cells were the source of the cDNA or gDNA that made up the material.

Germline V gene sequence: CDR1 SGHVS, CDR2 FNYEAQ. J lost 0 bases, V lost 5 bases, and 13 bases had no gene match. The CDR3 sequence is 19 residues long. In Seattle, patients joined the study during active infection and were tracked longitudinally. Under the authors' procedure: Amplification of reference gene primers was used by the study to estimate nucleated cell counts. Method: immunoSEQ multiplex PCR; TCRdb's copy keeps in-frame clones and lacks some. That table furnishes V, J and clone size, whereas the DNA furnished D and trimming. The data contain hundreds of thousands of clones, roughly 86% of them singletons.

J is TRBJ2-1 and V is TRBV7-6; 10 bases are shared with TRBD2. The TCR originated in a woman in her 30s with COVID-19, enrolled during active disease. Sequencing input: peripheral blood. CDR3 loop: CASSPSGSGGPSSYNEQFF. In DNA form, the CDR3 reads TGTGCCAGCAGCCCATCGGGTAGCGGGGGGCCGAGCTCCTACAATGAGCAGTTCTTC.